A selection of T cell receptor beta chains follows, all from one sample in a study of blood T cells in healthy people across ages. TCRdb re-called the 5' RACE reads through MiXCR, storing one row per CDR3 protein. The repertoire holds about 1.4 million distinct CDR3 sequences, with around 59% as singletons. Specimen: blood. Receptor source: a man between 18 and 35 years old in good health. The CDR3 runs from the conserved cysteine through the conserved F or W. A D gene is named only where the DNA matches it firmly. Only some rows state a clone size, as once, few, many or a class for expanded clones.

length	V	D	J	size	DNA	CDR3
15	TRBV5-1	.	TRBJ1-2	.	TGCGCCAGCAGCTTTGATGTGGGGATGGACTATGGCTACACCTTC	CASSFDVGMDYGYTF
12	TRBV27	.	TRBJ2-1	few	TGTGCCAGCAGTGGAGAATACAATGAGCAGTTCTTC	CASSGEYNEQFF
16	TRBV6-2/TRBV6-3	.	TRBJ2-2	.	TGTGCCAGCAGTCAGTCGGAGGTTTCGAACACCGGGGAGCTGTTTTTT	CASSQSEVSNTGELFF
12	TRBV6-5	.	TRBJ2-7	.	TGTGCCAGCAGTCTCCCCATGGGCGAGCAGTACTTC	CASSLPMGEQYF
13	TRBV20-1	.	TRBJ2-1	.	TGCAGTGCTAGAGCCTACTTTTACAATGAGCAGTTCTTC	CSARAYFYNEQFF
15	TRBV4-1	.	TRBJ2-5	.	TGCGCCAGCAGCCAATCTAAGCTAGGGGAAGAGACCCAGTACTTC	CASSQSKLGEETQYF
13	TRBV6-5	.	TRBJ1-4	few	TGTGCCAGCAGTCTTACCATCTTTGGAAAACTGTTTTTT	CASSLTIFGKLFF
15	TRBV12-3/TRBV12-4	TRBD2	TRBJ2-3	once	TGTGCCAGCAAGGGGAGCGGGAGGAGGCAAGATACGCAGTATTTT	CASKGSGRRQDTQYF
13	TRBV14	.	TRBJ1-2	.	TGTGCCAGCAGCCACGCGTCCAACGGGGGAAACACCTTC	CASSHASNGGNTF
15	TRBV5-1	.	TRBJ2-5	.	TGCGCCAGCGGCTACGGGACAAGGTACCAAGAGACCCAGTACTTC	CASGYGTRYQETQYF
14	TRBV2	TRBD1	TRBJ2-7	.	TGTGCCAGCGTTTTGGGGACAGGGAGTTACGAGCAGTACTTC	CASVLGTGSYEQYF
15	TRBV27	TRBD1	TRBJ2-7	.	TGTGCCAGCAGTACCGCTCCCGGGACAGCCTACGAGCAGTACTTC	CASSTAPGTAYEQYF
12	TRBV20-1	.	TRBJ1-1	.	TGCAGTGCTCTCCTCAGGGGCACTGAAGCTTTCTTT	CSALLRGTEAFF
16	TRBV9	.	TRBJ2-3	.	TGTGCCGGCAGCGCTCGGGGGCGTCTAGGCACAGATACGCAGTATTTT	CAGSARGRLGTDTQYF
13	TRBV20-1	.	TRBJ2-3	.	TGCAGTGCTGAGACTAGTGCGCCAGATACGCAGTATTTT	CSAETSAPDTQYF
13	TRBV20-1	.	TRBJ2-2	.	TGCAGTGCTAGGGGCGGTCCCGTGGGGGAGCTGTTTTTT	CSARGGPVGELFF
13	TRBV20-1	.	TRBJ2-7	.	TGCAGTGCCCTCAGGGGTGTAACCTACGAGCAGTACTTC	CSALRGVTYEQYF
11	TRBV27	.	TRBJ1-2	few	TGTGCCAGCTACGGGTCCTATGGCTACACCTTC	CASYGSYGYTF
14	TRBV6-5	.	TRBJ2-7	few	TGTGCCAGCAGTTACTCCAGTGCAAACTACGAGCAGTACTTC	CASSYSSANYEQYF
16	TRBV6-5	.	TRBJ2-2	.	TGTGCCAGCAGTTCCCGGGGAAGGTCGGACACCGGGGAGCTGTTTTTT	CASSSRGRSDTGELFF
17	TRBV27	TRBD2	TRBJ2-3	once	TGTGCCAGCAGTTTAATAGGGCTAGCGGGGACCACAGATACGCAGTATTTT	CASSLIGLAGTTDTQYF
13	TRBV27	.	TRBJ1-1	few	TGTGCCAGCAGTTTTCAGGAGAACACTGAAGCTTTCTTT	CASSFQENTEAFF
14	TRBV29-1	.	TRBJ1-2	.	TGCAGCGTAGTCAGGGTAGGGAGGGACTATGGCTACACCTTC	CSVVRVGRDYGYTF
10	TRBV6-1	.	TRBJ2-5	few	TGTGCCAGCAGTATAGAGACCCAGTACTTC	CASSIETQYF
12	TRBV29-1	TRBD1	TRBJ2-5	few	TGCAGCGTCGTACAGGGGGCGAGGGAGCAGTACTTC	CSVVQGAREQYF
15	TRBV7-9	.	TRBJ2-1	.	TGTGCCAGCAGCCCAAGGGGGAATCGCAACAATGAGCAGTTCTTC	CASSPRGNRNNEQFF
14	TRBV6-5	TRBD1	TRBJ2-7	.	TGTGCCAGCAGTGTTGACAGGGAACTATACGAGCAGTACTTC	CASSVDRELYEQYF
16	TRBV27	.	TRBJ1-4	few	TGTGCCAGCAGTACCAGACAGAAAGCAACTAATGAAAAACTGTTTTTT	CASSTRQKATNEKLFF
14	TRBV20-1	.	TRBJ2-6	.	TGCAGTGCTCTACAGGGCACTGGGGCCAACGTCCTGACTTTC	CSALQGTGANVLTF
15	TRBV15	.	TRBJ2-7	few	TGTGCCACCAGCAGAGGGGATGGACAACACTACGAGCAGTACTTC	CATSRGDGQHYEQYF
15	TRBV7-2	TRBD1	TRBJ1-5	.	TGTGCCAGCAGCTTCGACAGGGGCAGGGGGCAGCCCCAGCATTTT	CASSFDRGRGQPQHF
12	TRBV20-1	.	TRBJ1-4	.	TGCAGTGCTACCCACCTAGAAGAAAAACTGTTTTTT	CSATHLEEKLFF
13	TRBV27	.	TRBJ2-7	.	TGTGCCAGCCAATCGACAGATTCCTACGAGCAGTACTTC	CASQSTDSYEQYF
15	TRBV4-2	.	TRBJ1-4	.	TGTGCCAGCAGCCAAGTTCTCAGTTCTAATGAAAAACTGTTTTTT	CASSQVLSSNEKLFF
14	TRBV12-3/TRBV12-4	TRBD2	TRBJ2-7	.	TGTGCCAGCATAATGAGCGGGAGCTCCTACGAGCAGTACTTC	CASIMSGSSYEQYF
14	TRBV27	.	TRBJ2-2	.	TGTGCCAGCTCCCCGGTGGTTACCGGGGGGGAGCTGTTTTTT	CASSPVVTGGELFF
15	TRBV10-3	.	TRBJ1-2	.	TGTGCCATGTGGGAGGGTGGTCCACCCTCCTATGGCTACACCTTC	CAMWEGGPPSYGYTF
10	TRBV6-9	.	TRBJ1-2	.	TGTGCCACCCCTGTGGATGGCTACACCTTC	CATPVDGYTF
15	TRBV12-3/TRBV12-4	TRBD1	TRBJ2-1	once	TGTGCCAGCAGTCCCCGGGACAGGGGTCCGAGTGAGCAGTTCTTC	CASSPRDRGPSEQFF